A single sample gave rise to the 8 T cell receptor beta chains below, sequenced in a study of regulatory T cells in long-lasting Graves disease. Noted time point: newly diagnosed GD, antithyroid drugs for less than 3 months. TCR sequences were obtained from RNA taken from PBMCs. Arm-PCR of CDR3 regions and iRepertoire HTBI primers were the basis on which TCR beta libraries were built. TCRdb re-called the multiplex PCR reads through MiXCR, storing one row per CDR3 protein. This table has about 610,000 distinct CDR3 sequences, 16% appearing once. The data also belong to a second study, concerning T cells in Graves' hyperthyroidism and ophthalmopathy.

The sequences come from peripheral blood mononuclear cells (PBMCs), collected at new diagnosis, from a patient treated with antithyroid drugs. The source is a man aged 18 to 35 with Graves disease.

Here the CDR3 reads CASSLEREGMDEQFF. The CDR3 DNA sequence: TGTGCCAGCAGTTTGGAGCGGGAGGGCATGGATGAGCAGTTCTTC. The rearrangement uses TRBV7-9 and TRBJ2-1; the match to TRBD2 covers 10 bases. CDR1 and CDR2 (germline): SEHNR, FQNEAQ (reference sequence). Unmatched junction bases numbered 10, after V lost 6 bases and J lost 8 bases. The CDR3 extends over 15 amino acids.

This clonotype appeared many times. The rearrangement joins TRBV27 to TRBJ1-2; D perhaps matches TRBD1 (6 bases). V was trimmed by 2 bases and J by 3 bases, leaving 16 bases between them. Germline V CDR1 and CDR2: MNHEY, SMNVEV (reference sequence). There are 16 residues in the CDR3. The CDR3 sequence: CASSLRIRTDDYGYTF. The CDR3 nucleotides are TGTGCCAGCAGTTTAAGGATCCGGACAGACGACTATGGCTACACCTTC.

The chain recombines TRBV19 with TRBJ1-1; D ambiguous. Per the germline V gene, CDR1 is LNHDA and CDR2 is SQIVND (reference sequence). V was shortened by 3 bases and J by 5 bases, with 13 bases between the two germline ends. The CDR3 covers 14 residues. As DNA, the CDR3 is TGTGCCAGTAGTATGGCGGGGTTGGGGACTGAAGCTTTCTTT. Amino acid sequence: CASSMAGLGTEAFF.

This clonotype appeared a few times. V usage is TRBV9 and J usage is TRBJ2-1, with D hard to call. The CDR3 runs 12 residues. V shed 0 bases and J shed 9 bases, with 7 bases lying between them. Germline V gives CDR1 SGDLS, CDR2 YYNGEE. CDR3 loop: CASSVVATEQFF. The CDR3 DNA is TGTGCCAGCAGCGTAGTGGCCACTGAGCAGTTCTTC.

In its sample, this clonotype was seen many times. The J gene is TRBJ2-3, the V gene TRBV20-1; the match to TRBD2 covers 13 bases. V lost 3 bases to trimming and J lost 3 bases; unmatched junction nucleotides: 9. This CDR3 comprises 17 residues. From germline, CDR1 is DFQATT and CDR2 SNEGSKA (reference sequence). The DNA for the CDR3 is TGCAGTGCTAGCTCCAGGACTAGCGGGAGTCAAACAGATACGCAGTATTTT. Translated, it gives CSASSRTSGSQTDTQYF.

The V and J genes are TRBV20-1 and TRBJ2-1, with TRBD2 matching over 12 bases. The CDR3 consists of 14 residues. Germline V CDR1 and CDR2: DFQATT, SNEGSKA (reference sequence). V lost 6 bases and J lost 8; bases outside the gene matches: 8. The DNA of the CDR3 is TGCAGTGCGGAAGGACTAGCGGGAACCGATGAGCAGTTCTTC. Translating it yields CSAEGLAGTDEQFF.

This clonotype showed up many times. The chain has TRBV27 and TRBJ1-5, with D unclear. The germline V and J ends were trimmed by 2 bases and 0 bases, with 8 bases remaining between them. Germline values: CDR1 MNHEY, CDR2 SMNVEV (reference sequence). This CDR3 has 15 amino acids. This chain's CDR3 is CASSLNPNSNQPQHF. Written as DNA, the CDR3 is TGTGCCAGCAGTTTAAACCCTAATAGCAATCAGCCCCAGCATTTT.

In the case of this clonotype: This may stem from a read error, because a much larger clone lies one nucleotide away. The chain couples TRBV7-3 to TRBJ2-1, with TRBD2 matching over 13 bases. J gave up 8 bases and V 5 bases, and 6 bases lay outside the gene matches. CDR3 length: 15 residues. Germline lookup yields CDR1 SGHTA and CDR2 FQGTGA. The CDR3 DNA reads as TGTGCCAGCAGCCAGACTAGCGGGGGGCCACATGAGCAGTTCTTC. Amino acids: CASSQTSGGPHEQFF.